The rows below give T cell receptor beta chains drawn from one sample of a study of T-cell memory formation after mild COVID-19. TCRdb reanalysed the 5' RACE reads using MiXCR and keeps one entry per CDR3 protein. The data contain 280,000 or so distinct CDR3 sequences, 8% to 9% of them singletons. Source material: PBMCs or a T cell subset sorted from them (not recorded which). All receptors come from a man younger than 30 who had mild COVID-19 (a few samples of this study predate the infection). Cell type and time point are not known. CDR3s include the opening cysteine and the closing phenylalanine or tryptophan. A D gene is named only where the DNA matches it firmly. The size entry is marked missing in some rows and otherwise reads once, few, many or a size class.

TRBV7-9	TRBJ1-5	-	once	CASSSGVGFNQPQHF	TGTGCCAGCAGCTCAGGAGTTGGGTTCAATCAGCCCCAGCATTTT
TRBV4-2	TRBJ1-4	-	-	CASSQSGSATNEKLFF	TGTGCCAGCAGCCAATCAGGGTCTGCAACTAATGAAAAACTGTTTTTT
TRBV4-3	TRBJ2-2	TRBD1	many	CASSQDRVGTGELFF	TGCGCCAGCAGCCAGGACAGGGTTGGCACCGGGGAGCTGTTTTTT
TRBV5-4	TRBJ2-1	TRBD1	few	CASSLLGGLSNEQFF	TGTGCCAGCAGCTTGCTAGGGGGCCTGAGCAATGAGCAGTTCTTC
TRBV29-1	TRBJ2-4	-	-	CSVGQIAKNIQYF	TGCAGCGTTGGTCAGATAGCCAAAAACATTCAGTACTTC
TRBV9	TRBJ2-2	-	-	CASSVVPNTGELFF	TGTGCCAGCAGCGTAGTTCCGAACACCGGGGAGCTGTTTTTT
TRBV5-1	TRBJ2-3	-	-	CASSFYGLLSPSGDTQYF	TGCGCCAGCAGCTTCTACGGCCTACTAAGCCCTTCGGGAGATACGCAGTATTTT
TRBV18	TRBJ1-5	-	-	CASSPHKGPTPTAYLQPQHF	TGTGCCAGCTCACCACACAAGGGACCGACCCCCACCGCTTATTTACAGCCCCAGCATTTT
TRBV7-2	TRBJ1-1	-	many	CASSFLTGFEAFF	TGTGCCAGCAGCTTCCTAACAGGCTTTGAAGCTTTCTTT
TRBV7-2	TRBJ2-5	TRBD2	few	CASSPSQRGGPETQYF	TGTGCCAGCAGCCCGAGCCAGCGGGGGGGCCCCGAGACCCAGTACTTC